Described below is a single T cell receptor (beta chain) sequence and its context. The target antigen is unknown. These data come from a study of OX40 agonist ivuxolimab in advanced cancers. Turning to the study itself: Patients were dosed with the agonistic anti-OX40 (CD134) antibody ivuxolimab.

General study results and limits: In the 0.1 to 3.0 mg/kg range, CD4+ and CD8+ blood T cells had expanded clonally by week 6.

Germline-derived CDR1 and CDR2 are GTSNPN and SVGIG (reference sequence). This CDR3 has 11 amino acids. V lost 2 bases and J 4 bases, leaving 3 bases between the germline ends. Sequencing was performed with immunoSEQ multiplex PCR; in TCRdb, only in-frame clones are kept and a portion is missing. The repertoire holds 45,000 to 60,000 clones, with 60% to 80% as singletons. This TCR came from an adult with an advanced solid tumor such as melanoma, head and neck, liver or kidney cancer. The V and J genes are TRBV30 and TRBJ2-4; D is unclear. The sequences come from CD4+ or CD8+ T cells sorted from blood, collected in a trial of the OX40 agonist ivuxolimab. Here the CDR3 reads CAWSRKNIQYF. CDR3 DNA: TGTGCCTGGAGTCGAAAAAACATTCAGTACTTC.